This T cell receptor beta chain was sequenced in a study of cytomegalovirus exposure and HLA in healthy donors. Broader study findings: Data from an earlier analysis indicated that most TCR beta V segments were productive either about 87% or about 30% of the time. High sensitivity and specificity were reportedly achieved when the classifier diagnosed cytomegalovirus status.

It was with 60 Vbeta and 13 Jbeta primers that the PCR ran. Assay used: immunoSEQ multiplex PCR; TCRdb lists only in-frame clones, some missing. The sample carries around 190,000 clones, about 77% recorded once. To note about this clone: What it binds is unknown.

Sample: PBMCs. The receptor comes from a woman aged 25-40 years in good health and CMV-seronegative.

This chain's CDR3 is CASSPTPGETQYF. CDR3 in DNA: TGCGCCAGCAGCCCCACCCCAGGGGAGACCCAGTACTTC. The rearrangement uses TRBV5-1 and TRBJ2-5, with D tentatively TRBD1 (5 bases). V lost 4 bases, J lost 5 bases, and 12 bases lay in between. Germline V gene data show CDR1 as SGHRS and CDR2 as YFSETQ. The CDR3 runs to 13 residues.